The rows below give T cell receptor beta chains drawn from one sample of a study of radiotherapy plus CTLA-4 blockade in lung cancer. Repertoires were generated with immunoSEQ multiplex PCR, while TCRdb's copy carries only in-frame clones and drops some. The table includes some 32,000 clones, roughly four fifths detected once. The sequencing used peripheral blood, collected from a patient treated with radiotherapy plus ipilimumab. Receptors were obtained from a human donor with non-small cell lung cancer that progressed on radiotherapy plus ipilimumab. CDR3s include the opening cysteine and the closing phenylalanine or tryptophan. A D gene is named only where the DNA matches it firmly. Where a row states a size, it is once, few, many or the class of an expanded clone; other rows omit it.

CDR3aa: CASSLQRGGRTGELFF
CDR3nt: TGCGCCAGCAGCCTTCAGCGGGGGGGCCGAACCGGGGAGCTGTTTTTT
v_gene: TRBV4-3
d_gene: TRBD2
j_gene: TRBJ2-2
abundance: once

CDR3aa: CASSPSTDTQYF
CDR3nt: TGTGCCAGCAGCCCCTCCACAGATACGCAGTATTTT
v_gene: TRBV7-2
d_gene: -
j_gene: TRBJ2-3
abundance: once

CDR3aa: CASSLAGGVTEAFF
CDR3nt: TGTGCCAGCAGCTTAGCTGGGGGCGTCACTGAAGCTTTCTTT
v_gene: TRBV11-2
d_gene: -
j_gene: TRBJ1-1
abundance: few

CDR3aa: CASSGGGNTIYF
CDR3nt: TGTGCCAGCAGTGGAGGGGGAAACACCATATATTTT
v_gene: TRBV2
d_gene: -
j_gene: TRBJ1-3
abundance: few

CDR3aa: CASSLSAGQYTF
CDR3nt: TGTGCCAGCAGCTTAAGCGCGGGACAGTACACCTTC
v_gene: TRBV7-9
d_gene: TRBD1
j_gene: TRBJ1-2
abundance: -

CDR3aa: CASSPTSGGAVYGYTF
CDR3nt: TGTGCCAGCAGCCCCACGTCTGGGGGGGCTGTATATGGCTACACCTTC
v_gene: TRBV7-9
d_gene: -
j_gene: TRBJ1-2
abundance: -

CDR3aa: CASSVRRTGYGYTF
CDR3nt: TGTGCCAGCAGCGTGAGAAGGACAGGGTATGGCTACACCTTC
v_gene: TRBV21-1
d_gene: -
j_gene: TRBJ1-2
abundance: -

CDR3aa: CASSMRTSNEQFF
CDR3nt: TGTGCCAGTAGTATGAGGACTAGCAATGAGCAGTTCTTC
v_gene: TRBV19
d_gene: TRBD2
j_gene: TRBJ2-1
abundance: -

CDR3aa: CASSQAGTGLETQYF
CDR3nt: TGCGCCAGCAGCCAAGCCGGGACAGGGCTCGAGACCCAGTACTTC
v_gene: TRBV4-1
d_gene: TRBD1
j_gene: TRBJ2-5
abundance: -

CDR3aa: CASTTTAYEQYF
CDR3nt: TGTGCCAGCACCACGACAGCTTACGAGCAGTACTTC
v_gene: TRBV6-1
d_gene: -
j_gene: TRBJ2-7
abundance: -

CDR3aa: CASSAGTGGGYTF
CDR3nt: TGTGCCAGCAGCGCCGGGACAGGGGGGGGCTACACCTTC
v_gene: TRBV9
d_gene: TRBD1
j_gene: TRBJ1-2
abundance: -

CDR3aa: CASSSVGLGGYTF
CDR3nt: TGTGCCAGCAGTTCCGTCGGGTTGGGTGGCTACACCTTC
v_gene: TRBV27
d_gene: -
j_gene: TRBJ1-2
abundance: -

CDR3aa: CASSEGGGHSPLHF
CDR3nt: TGTGCCAGCAGCGAAGGAGGTGGGCATTCACCCCTCCACTTT
v_gene: TRBV7-3
d_gene: -
j_gene: TRBJ1-6
abundance: few

CDR3aa: CASRGQGVSNQPQHF
CDR3nt: TGTGCCAGCAGGGGACAGGGCGTTAGCAATCAGCCCCAGCATTTT
v_gene: TRBV27
d_gene: TRBD1
j_gene: TRBJ1-5
abundance: -

CDR3aa: CASSLSPAGPQGMEGYTF
CDR3nt: TGTGCCAGCAGCTTAAGCCCGGCAGGACCTCAGGGGATGGAAGGCTACACCTTC
v_gene: TRBV7-3
d_gene: -
j_gene: TRBJ1-2
abundance: -

CDR3aa: CASSLAQGLNTEAFF
CDR3nt: TGCGCCAGCAGCTTGGCCCAGGGGTTGAACACTGAAGCTTTCTTT
v_gene: TRBV5-1
d_gene: -
j_gene: TRBJ1-1
abundance: few

CDR3aa: CTSSRGQGFYNSPLHF
CDR3nt: TGCACCAGCAGCAGGGGCCAGGGATTTTATAATTCACCCCTCCACTTT
v_gene: TRBV1
d_gene: -
j_gene: TRBJ1-6
abundance: -

CDR3aa: CASNRAGGEETQYF
CDR3nt: TGTGCCAGCAACAGAGCGGGGGGAGAAGAGACCCAGTACTTC
v_gene: TRBV9
d_gene: TRBD2
j_gene: TRBJ2-5
abundance: -

CDR3aa: CASSQGQGSNQPQHF
CDR3nt: TGTGCCAGCAGCCAGGGACAGGGGAGCAATCAGCCCCAGCATTTT
v_gene: TRBV7-6
d_gene: TRBD1
j_gene: TRBJ1-5
abundance: -

CDR3aa: CASSPMGRQGYNSPLHF
CDR3nt: TGCGCCAGCAGCCCTATGGGGCGGCAGGGATATAATTCACCCCTCCACTTT
v_gene: TRBV5-1
d_gene: -
j_gene: TRBJ1-6
abundance: -